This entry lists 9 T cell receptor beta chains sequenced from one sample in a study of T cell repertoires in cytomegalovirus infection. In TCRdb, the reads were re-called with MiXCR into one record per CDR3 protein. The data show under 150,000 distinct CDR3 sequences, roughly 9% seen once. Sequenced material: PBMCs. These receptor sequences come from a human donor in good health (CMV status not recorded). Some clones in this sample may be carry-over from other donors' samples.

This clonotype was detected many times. In DNA, the CDR3 is TGTGCCAGCAGCTTAGATGTAGGGGCGGCTGGCTACACCTTC. This sequence encodes CASSLDVGAAGYTF. The chain is built from TRBV7-8 and TRBJ1-2, with a tentative D call TRBD1 (5 bases). V was shortened by 1 base and J by 7 bases, with 13 bases between the two germline ends. This CDR3 is 14 amino acids long. Germline CDR1 and CDR2: SGHVS and FQNEAQ.

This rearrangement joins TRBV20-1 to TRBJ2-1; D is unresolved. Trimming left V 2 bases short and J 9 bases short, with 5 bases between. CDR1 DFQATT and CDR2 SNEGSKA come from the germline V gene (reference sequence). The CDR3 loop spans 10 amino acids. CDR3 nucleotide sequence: TGCAGTGCTAGAAGGAGTGAGCAGTTCTTC. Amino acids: CSARRSEQFF.

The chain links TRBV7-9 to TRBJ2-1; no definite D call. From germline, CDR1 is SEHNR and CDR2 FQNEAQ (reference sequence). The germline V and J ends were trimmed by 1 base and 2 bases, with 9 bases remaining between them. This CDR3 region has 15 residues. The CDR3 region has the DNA TGTGCCAGCAGCTTAGGGGTGGGGACCTACAATGAGCAGTTCTTC. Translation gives CASSLGVGTYNEQFF.

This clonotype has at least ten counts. The CDR3 DNA follows: TGTGCCAGCAGTTCTATGAACACTGAAGCTTTCTTT. Its protein is CASSSMNTEAFF. The chain has TRBV12-3 or TRBV12-4 and TRBJ1-1; no definite D call. This CDR3 spans 12 amino acids. The V end was cut by 4 bases, the J end by 0 bases, with 3 bases between.

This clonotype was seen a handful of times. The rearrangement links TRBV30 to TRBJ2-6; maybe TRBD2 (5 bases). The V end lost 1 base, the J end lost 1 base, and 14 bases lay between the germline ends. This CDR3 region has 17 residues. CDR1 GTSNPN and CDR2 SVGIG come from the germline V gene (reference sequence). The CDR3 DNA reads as TGTGCCTGGAGTGACGGACTGTTCTCGTCTGGGGCCAACGTCCTGACTTTC. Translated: CAWSDGLFSSGANVLTF.

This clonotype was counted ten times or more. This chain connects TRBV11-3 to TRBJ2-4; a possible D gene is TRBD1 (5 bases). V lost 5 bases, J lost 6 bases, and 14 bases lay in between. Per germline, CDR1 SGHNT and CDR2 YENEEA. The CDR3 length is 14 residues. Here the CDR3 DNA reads TGTGCCAGCAGCCCCACGCAGGGCATAAACATTCAGTACTTC. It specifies CASSPTQGINIQYF.

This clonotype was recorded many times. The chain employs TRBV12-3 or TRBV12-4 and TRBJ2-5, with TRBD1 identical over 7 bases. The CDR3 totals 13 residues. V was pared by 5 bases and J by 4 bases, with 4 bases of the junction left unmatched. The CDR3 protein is CASSRDRVETQYF. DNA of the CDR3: TGTGCCAGCAGTCGAGACAGGGTAGAGACCCAGTACTTC.

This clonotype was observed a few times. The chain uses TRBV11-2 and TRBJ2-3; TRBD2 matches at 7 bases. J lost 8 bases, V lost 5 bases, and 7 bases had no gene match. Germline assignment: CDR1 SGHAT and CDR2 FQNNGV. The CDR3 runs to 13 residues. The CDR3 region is CASSRMREGTQYF. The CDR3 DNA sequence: TGTGCCAGCAGCCGCATGAGGGAGGGTACGCAGTATTTT. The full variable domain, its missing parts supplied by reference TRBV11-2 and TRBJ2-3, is EAGVAQSPRYKIIEKRQSVAFWCNPISGHATLYWYQQILGQGPKLLIQFQNNGVVDDSQLPKDRFSAERLKGVDSTLKIQPAKLEDSAVYLCASSRMREGTQYFGPGTRLTVL.

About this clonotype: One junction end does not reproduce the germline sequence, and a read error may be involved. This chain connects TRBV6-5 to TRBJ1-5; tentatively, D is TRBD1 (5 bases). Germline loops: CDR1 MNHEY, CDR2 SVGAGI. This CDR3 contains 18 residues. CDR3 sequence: CARSYSSPGTYSNQPQHF. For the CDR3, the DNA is TGTGCCCGCAGTTACTCGAGTCCGGGGACTTATAGCAATCAGCCCCAGCATTTT.